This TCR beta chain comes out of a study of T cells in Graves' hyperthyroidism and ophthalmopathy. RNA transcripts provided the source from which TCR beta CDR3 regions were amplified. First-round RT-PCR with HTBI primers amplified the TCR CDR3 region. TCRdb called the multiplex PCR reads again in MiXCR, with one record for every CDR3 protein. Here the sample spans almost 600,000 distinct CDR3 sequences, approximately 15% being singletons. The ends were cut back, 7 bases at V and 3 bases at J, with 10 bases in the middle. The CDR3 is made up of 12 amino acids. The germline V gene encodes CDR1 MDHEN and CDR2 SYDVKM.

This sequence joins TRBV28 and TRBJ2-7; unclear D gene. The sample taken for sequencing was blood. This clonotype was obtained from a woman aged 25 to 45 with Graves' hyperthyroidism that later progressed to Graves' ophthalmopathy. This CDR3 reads CASTSTVYEQYF. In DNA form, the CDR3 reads TGTGCCAGCACCTCGACTGTCTACGAGCAGTACTTC.